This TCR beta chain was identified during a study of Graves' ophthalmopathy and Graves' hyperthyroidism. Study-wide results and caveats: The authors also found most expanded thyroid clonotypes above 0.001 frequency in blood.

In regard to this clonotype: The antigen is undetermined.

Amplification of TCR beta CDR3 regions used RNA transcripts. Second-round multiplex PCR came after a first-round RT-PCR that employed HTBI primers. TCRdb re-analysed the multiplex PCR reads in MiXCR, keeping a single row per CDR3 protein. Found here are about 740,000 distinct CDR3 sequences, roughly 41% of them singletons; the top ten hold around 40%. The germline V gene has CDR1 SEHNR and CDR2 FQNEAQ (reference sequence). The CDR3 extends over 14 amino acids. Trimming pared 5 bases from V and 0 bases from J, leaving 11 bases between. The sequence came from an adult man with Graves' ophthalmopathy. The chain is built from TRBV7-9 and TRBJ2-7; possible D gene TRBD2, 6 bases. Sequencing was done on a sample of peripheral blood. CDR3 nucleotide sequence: TGTGCCAGCAGCCGGGACTCTCCCTCCTACGAGCAGTACTTC. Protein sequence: CASSRDSPSYEQYF. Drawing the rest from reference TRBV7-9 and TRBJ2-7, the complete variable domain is DTGVSQNPRHKITKRGQNVTFRCDPISEHNRLYWYRQTLGQGPEFLTYFQNEAQLEKSRLLSDRFSAERPKGSFSTLEIQRTEQGDSAMYLCASSRDSPSYEQYFGPGTRLTVT.